These 21 T cell receptor beta chains originate from one sample sequenced in a study of blood T cell repertoires in COVID-19 (dated by TCRdb to 2020 to 2021). The protocol used for the library was the immunoSEQ multiplex PCR assay. TCRdb holds this immuneACCESS table with in-frame rearrangements only. Some clones are missing; in checked studies, unresolved V genes explain under half, and the rest has no known cause. The sample table shows almost 90,000 clones, and approximately 88% are seen once. The top ten clones comprise around 10% of the sample. The specimen was peripheral blood. Receptors were obtained from a man older than 75 with acute or convalescent COVID-19.

The rearrangement uses TRBV7-2 and TRBJ1-6, with TRBD1 identical over 7 bases. V dropped 5 bases and J dropped 4; count of bases not matched to a gene: 8. This CDR3 is 16 amino acids long. Germline CDR1 and CDR2: SGHTA and FQGNSA. The CDR3, as DNA: TGTGCCAGCAGCACCGGACAGGAGGGGTATAATTCACCCCTCCACTTT. The encoded protein is CASSTGQEGYNSPLHF.

The gene calls are TRBV11-1 and TRBJ2-1, with 13 bases fitting TRBD2. V lost 3 bases and J lost 7; bases outside the gene matches: 6. CDR3 length: 16 residues. The germline CDR1 and CDR2 sequences are SGHAT and FQDESV (reference sequence). The CDR3 protein is CASSLELAGGVNEQFF. The CDR3 nucleotides are TGTGCCAGCAGCTTGGAACTAGCGGGAGGGGTAAATGAGCAGTTCTTC.

The chain employs TRBV12-3 or TRBV12-4 and TRBJ1-6; D possibly corresponds to TRBD1 (6 bases). V shed 4 bases and J shed 9 bases, with 10 bases lying between them. The CDR3 contains 13 residues. CDR3 amino acids: CASSSGTTSPLHF. In DNA, the CDR3 is TGTGCCAGCAGTTCGGGGACAACTTCACCCCTCCACTTT.

The rearrangement uses TRBV5-1 and TRBJ2-2; possibly TRBD2 for D (5 bases). This CDR3 contains 14 residues. Per germline, CDR1 SGHRS and CDR2 YFSETQ. Trimming removed 0 bases from V and 6 bases from J, with 9 bases in between. CDR3 sequence: CASSLEGSAGELFF. The CDR3 DNA is TGCGCCAGCAGCTTGGAAGGGAGCGCCGGGGAGCTGTTTTTT. The full variable domain, its missing parts supplied by reference TRBV5-1 and TRBJ2-2, is KAGVTQTPRYLIKTRGQQVTLSCSPISGHRSVSWYQQTPGQGLQFLFEYFSETQRNKGNFPGRFSGRQFSNSRSEMNVSTLELGDSALYLCASSLEGSAGELFFGEGSRLTVL.

V and J are TRBV6-2 or TRBV6-3 and TRBJ2-3; TRBD2 is a possible D gene (7 bases). CDR3 size: 15 residues. Germline-derived CDR1 and CDR2 are MNHEY and SVGEGT. Between the trimmed V and J ends, which lost 4 bases and 4 bases, there was a span of 15 bases. CDR3 DNA: TGTGCCAGCAGTTTCTTCCGGGGGGCCTCAGATACGCAGTATTTT. Protein product: CASSFFRGASDTQYF.

The chain couples TRBV4-3 to TRBJ1-2; possibly TRBD1 for D (5 bases). The germline V gene has CDR1 LGHNA and CDR2 YSLEER. V was cut by 0 bases and J by 4 bases, with 12 bases left in between. The CDR3 is 15 residues long. CDR3 protein: CASSQDGRAGYGYTF. For the CDR3, the DNA is TGCGCCAGCAGCCAAGATGGCAGGGCTGGCTATGGCTACACCTTC.

The V call is TRBV7-9, the J call TRBJ2-3; weak D call: TRBD1 (5 bases). The V end lost 2 bases, the J end lost 2 bases, and 14 bases lay between the germline ends. In germline, CDR1 is SEHNR, CDR2 FQNEAQ (reference sequence). The CDR3 has 16 residues. CDR3 amino acids: CASSLTGQGPTDTQYF. The CDR3 coding sequence is TGTGCCAGCAGCTTAACCGGGCAGGGTCCCACAGATACGCAGTATTTT.

The chain has TRBV29-1 and TRBJ2-1, with 9 bases lining up with TRBD2. Germline V CDR1 and CDR2: SQVTM, ANQGSEA. This CDR3 is built from 15 residues. Trimming cost V 5 bases and J 5 bases; bases outside gene matches: 10. The CDR3 loop is CSVPVGASGNNEQFF. In DNA form, the CDR3 reads TGCAGCGTTCCCGTGGGGGCTAGCGGGAACAATGAGCAGTTCTTC.

V and J are TRBV5-1 and TRBJ2-2, with D possibly being TRBD2 (6 bases). This CDR3 comprises 14 residues. Deletions cut 9 bases from V and 3 bases from J, with 15 bases between. Germline V gives CDR1 SGHRS, CDR2 YFSETQ. The CDR3 DNA is TGCGCCACCTCAGGGACTCCGGACACCGGGGAGCTGTTTTTT. It codes for CATSGTPDTGELFF. Full variable domain (rest looked up from reference TRBV5-1 and TRBJ2-2): KAGVTQTPRYLIKTRGQQVTLSCSPISGHRSVSWYQQTPGQGLQFLFEYFSETQRNKGNFPGRFSGRQFSNSRSEMNVSTLELGDSALYLCATSGTPDTGELFFGEGSRLTVL.

The V and J genes are TRBV14 and TRBJ2-7, with D possibly TRBD2 on 5 matching bases. The CDR3 loop spans 13 amino acids. V was shortened by 2 bases and J by 6 bases, with 11 bases between the two germline ends. CDR1 and CDR2 (germline): SGHDN, FVKESK. CDR3 amino acids: CASSQYPAGEQYF. The CDR3 DNA reads as TGTGCCAGCAGCCAATATCCGGCGGGCGAGCAGTACTTC.

The chain carries TRBV24-1 and TRBJ1-2; TRBD1 aligns across 7 bases. The V gene end was trimmed by 7 bases and the J gene end by 4 bases; junction bases not matched to a gene: 8. The V gene's germline CDR1 is KGHDR and CDR2 SFDVKD. The CDR3 runs to 14 residues. The CDR3 bases are TGTGCCACCAGCACAGGGGTGGGTGGCTATGGCTACACCTTC. Protein: CATSTGVGGYGYTF.

The chain employs TRBV5-4 and TRBJ2-2; 7 nucleotides match TRBD2. CDR1 and CDR2 from the germline V gene are SGHNT and YYREEE (reference sequence). The CDR3 covers 14 residues. V lost 5 bases, J lost 5 bases, and 6 bases stayed unmatched. The CDR3 DNA follows: TGTGCCAGCAGGACGAGGGGAGGGACCGGGGAGCTGTTTTTT. This gives the protein CASRTRGGTGELFF.

This clone was seen more than once but under ten times. The V gene is TRBV2, the J gene TRBJ2-3; D not certain. Trimming pared 8 bases from V and 6 bases from J, leaving 9 bases between. Germline values: CDR1 SNHLY, CDR2 FYNNEI. The CDR3 loop spans 11 amino acids. CDR3 loop: CASLSRDTQYF. CDR3 sequence (DNA): TGTGCCAGCCTTTCTAGGGATACGCAGTATTTT.

The chain recombines TRBV6-5 with TRBJ2-3, with D perhaps matching TRBD1 (6 bases). CDR3 length: 13 amino acids. Germline V gene data show CDR1 as MNHEY and CDR2 as SVGAGI. The V end was cut by 9 bases, the J end by 2 bases, with 12 bases between. CDR3 residues: CARGDTNTDTQYF. The CDR3 DNA sequence: TGTGCCAGGGGGGACACTAACACAGATACGCAGTATTTT.

The genes are TRBV5-4 and TRBJ2-3, with a tentative D call TRBD1 (6 bases). The CDR3 length is 15 residues. Germline CDR1 is SGHNT and CDR2 is YYREEE (reference sequence). V lost 0 bases to trimming and J lost 3 bases, with 11 bases between them. CDR3 DNA sequence: TGTGCCAGCAGCTTGGATCGGCAGGGGACAGATACGCAGTATTTT. It translates to CASSLDRQGTDTQYF. The complete variable domain, with remaining parts taken from reference TRBV5-4 and TRBJ2-3, reads ETGVTQSPTHLIKTRGQQVTLRCSSQSGHNTVSWYQQALGQGPQFIFQYYREEENGRGNFPPRFSGLQFPNYSSELNVNALELDDSALYLCASSLDRQGTDTQYFGPGTRLTVL.

The genes are TRBV4-1 and TRBJ1-1; no definite D call. V lost 3 bases, J lost 4 bases, and 9 bases lay in between. Germline assignment: CDR1 MGHRA and CDR2 YSYEKL. The CDR3 is 13 residues long. CDR3 protein: CASSHEGGTEAFF. The CDR3 DNA follows: TGCGCCAGCAGCCATGAGGGCGGCACTGAAGCTTTCTTT.

The chain links TRBV7-3 to TRBJ2-3, with D unclear. Trimming pared 1 base from V and 2 bases from J, leaving 10 bases between. CDR1 is SGHTA and CDR2 is FQGTGA in the germline V gene. This CDR3 has 15 amino acids. This CDR3 reads CASSLMGRLTDTQYF. In DNA form, the CDR3 reads TGTGCCAGCAGCTTAATGGGCCGGCTCACAGATACGCAGTATTTT.

CDR3 amino acids: CASSRPGLTTDTQYF. The CDR3 DNA reads as TGTGCCAGCAGCCGACCGGGACTGACTACAGATACGCAGTATTTT. This sequence joins TRBV3-1 (or the pseudogene TRBV3-2) and TRBJ2-3, with D perhaps TRBD2 (6 bases). The CDR3 length is 15 residues. V was clipped by 4 bases and J by 3 bases, with 14 bases between them. CDR1 is LGHDT and CDR2 is YNNKEL in the germline V gene (reference sequence).

This chain uses TRBV5-1 with TRBJ1-2; no firm D call. Germline-derived CDR1 and CDR2 are SGHRS and YFSETQ. V was cut by 0 bases and J by 0 bases, with 9 bases left in between. The CDR3 loop spans 15 amino acids. The CDR3 sequence is CASSLVGSSNYGYTF. CDR3 nucleotides: TGCGCCAGCAGCTTGGTTGGCAGTTCTAACTATGGCTACACCTTC.

J is TRBJ2-5 and V is TRBV5-1; 8 bases match TRBD2. CDR1 SGHRS and CDR2 YFSETQ come from the germline V gene. This CDR3 is 15 amino acids long. The junction had 4 bases not matched to a gene; V was cut back by 0 bases and J by 3 bases. CDR3 sequence reads: CASSLGVLAEETQYF. CDR3 sequence (DNA): TGCGCCAGCAGCTTGGGAGTACTAGCGGAAGAGACCCAGTACTTC.

This chain uses TRBV6-5 with TRBJ1-1; maybe TRBD1 (5 bases). CDR3 length equals 13 residues. The V and J ends lost 6 bases and 3 bases respectively, with 11 bases between them. Germline V gives CDR1 MNHEY, CDR2 SVGAGI. CDR3 coding DNA: TGTGCCAGCAGCCCCACGGGGGACACTGAAGCTTTCTTT. This sequence encodes CASSPTGDTEAFF.